What follows are 20 T cell receptor beta chains derived from one specimen sequenced in a study of PD-1 blockade in classical Hodgkin lymphoma. Assay: immunoSEQ multiplex PCR; the TCRdb copy retains only in-frame clones and omits some. This sample yields 26,000 or so clones, of which more than 60% are seen a single time; over 2% belongs to the top ten. Every patient relapsed after autologous stem cell transplantation, and brentuximab vedotin exposure varied. The CD4+ T cells used were purified from thawed PBMCs through magnetic negative selection. Source: CD4+ T cells from blood, taken at baseline. These receptors came from a human donor with classical Hodgkin lymphoma.

J is TRBJ2-5 and V is TRBV13, with TRBD2 identical over 9 bases. Per the germline V gene, CDR1 is PRHDT and CDR2 is FYEKMQ (reference sequence). The CDR3 is made up of 15 amino acids. J lost 2 bases, V lost 7 bases, and 8 bases had no gene match. CDR3 sequence reads: CASKLRSGGQETQYF. The CDR3 nucleotides are TGTGCCAGCAAGTTAAGGAGCGGGGGGCAAGAGACCCAGTACTTC.

The genes are TRBV28 and TRBJ2-3, with D unresolved. The CDR3 sequence is 13 residues long. Trimming took 6 bases from V and 2 from J, leaving 9 bases between them. Germline V gene sequence: CDR1 MDHEN, CDR2 SYDVKM. Written as DNA, the CDR3 is TGTGCCAGCAGGGTGCATATCACAGATACGCAGTATTTT. It is translated as CASRVHITDTQYF. The full variable domain, rest sourced from reference TRBV28 and TRBJ2-3, is DVKVTQSSRYLVKRTGEKVFLECVQDMDHENMFWYRQDPGLGLRLIYFSYDVKMKEKGDIPEGYSVSREKKERFSLILESASTNQTSMYLCASRVHITDTQYFGPGTRLTVL.

This clone turned up a few times. J is TRBJ1-2 and V is TRBV18, with D hard to call. With 2 bases removed from V and 4 bases from J, the gap between germline ends came to 8 bases. CDR1 and CDR2 (germline): KGHSH, LQKENI. The CDR3 loop spans 13 amino acids. CDR3 nucleotides: TGTGCCAGCTCACCAGAGCAGACCTATGGCTACACCTTC. Translated, it gives CASSPEQTYGYTF.

The rearrangement joins TRBV19 to TRBJ2-7; perhaps TRBD2 as D (6 bases). The CDR3 sequence is 14 residues long. CDR1 is LNHDA and CDR2 is SQIVND in the germline V gene (reference sequence). The V gene lost 3 bases and the J gene lost 0 bases, with 9 bases spanning the gap. CDR3 coding DNA: TGTGCCAGTAGTATTGGGGGGAACTCCTACGAGCAGTACTTC. Residues: CASSIGGNSYEQYF.

This sequence joins TRBV30 and TRBJ1-1; D remains ambiguous. CDR3 length: 13 residues. V was shortened by 3 bases and J by 1 base, with 9 bases between the two germline ends. Germline CDR1 reads GTSNPN; CDR2 reads SVGIG (reference sequence). CDR3 nucleotide sequence: TGTGCCTGGAGGTCGCGTCAGAACACTGAAGCTTTCTTT. Translating it yields CAWRSRQNTEAFF.

J is TRBJ2-7 and V is TRBV30; TRBD1 might be the D (5 bases). The germline V gene has CDR1 GTSNPN and CDR2 SVGIG (reference sequence). This CDR3 region has 15 residues. V was clipped by 5 bases and J by 0 bases, with 17 bases between them. The CDR3 here is CAWEPKGHSSYEQYF. CDR3 sequence (DNA): TGTGCCTGGGAACCGAAAGGACACAGCTCCTACGAGCAGTACTTC.

This rearrangement joins TRBV15 to TRBJ1-1, with D unresolved. V was shortened by 4 bases and J by 4 bases, with 13 bases between the two germline ends. The CDR3 has 14 residues. Germline assignment: CDR1 LNHNV and CDR2 YYDKDF (reference sequence). CDR3 in DNA: TGTGCCACCAGCACCCAGAGGAAGAGCACTGAAGCTTTCTTT. Translated: CATSTQRKSTEAFF.

This chain connects TRBV14 to TRBJ1-4; the match to TRBD1 covers 7 bases. The CDR3 runs to 14 residues. V shed 2 bases, J shed 5 bases, and the junction held 2 bases outside the gene matches. The germline CDR1 and CDR2 sequences are SGHDN and FVKESK. The CDR3 DNA follows: TGTGCCAGCAGCCAACAGGGGGTAAATGAAAAACTGTTTTTT. Amino acid sequence: CASSQQGVNEKLFF.

The rearrangement joins TRBV7-9 to TRBJ2-5; 10 positions match TRBD1. The CDR3 totals 16 residues. The germline CDR1 and CDR2 sequences are SEHNR and FQNEAQ (reference sequence). V trimming: 5 bases; J trimming: 4 bases; junction bases outside the gene matches: 10. DNA of the CDR3: TGTGCCAGCAGCATACGGACAGGGGGATATGGAGAGACCCAGTACTTC. Translation: CASSIRTGGYGETQYF.

This chain joins TRBV9 and TRBJ2-1; D is undetermined. The length of the CDR3 is 15 residues. V shed 0 bases and J shed 2 bases, with 9 bases lying between them. Looked up from germline, CDR1 is SGDLS and CDR2 is YYNGEE. The CDR3 spells CASSVELWPYNEQFF. In DNA form, the CDR3 reads TGTGCCAGCAGCGTAGAATTATGGCCCTACAATGAGCAGTTCTTC.

The CDR3 is CASSPQANTYGYTF. CDR3 nucleotides: TGCGCCAGCAGCCCCCAGGCGAACACGTATGGCTACACCTTC. This chain connects TRBV4-3 to TRBJ1-2, with D unclear. Trimming removed 4 bases at V and 5 bases at J, with 14 bases between. Germline V gene sequence: CDR1 LGHNA, CDR2 YSLEER. The CDR3 extends over 14 amino acids.

The rearrangement uses TRBV27 and TRBJ2-7; possibly TRBD1 for D (5 bases). With 0 bases removed from V and 3 bases from J, the gap between germline ends came to 15 bases. The CDR3 has 16 residues. Germline values: CDR1 MNHEY, CDR2 SMNVEV (reference sequence). The CDR3 spells CASSLSVPGQGYEQYF. The CDR3 DNA sequence: TGTGCCAGCAGTTTATCGGTACCCGGGCAGGGCTACGAGCAGTACTTC.

This chain connects TRBV27 to TRBJ1-4; 8 bases fit TRBD1. CDR3 length equals 15 residues. Germline assignment: CDR1 MNHEY and CDR2 SMNVEV (reference sequence). Losses at the gene ends were 2 bases for V and 8 bases for J; bases not matched to a gene: 7. This CDR3 is CASSLGQGDGEKLFF. In nucleotides, the CDR3 is TGTGCCAGCAGTTTAGGACAGGGTGACGGGGAAAAACTGTTTTTT.

This sequence joins TRBV2 and TRBJ1-5; possible D gene TRBD1, 6 bases. This CDR3 region has 15 residues. The V gene's germline CDR1 is SNHLY and CDR2 FYNNEI. Trimming removed 5 bases from V and 5 bases from J, with 16 bases in between. The CDR3 sequence: CASSLQGLRYQPQHF. For the CDR3, the DNA is TGTGCCAGCAGTTTACAGGGTTTGAGATATCAGCCCCAGCATTTT.

The chain combines TRBV13 with TRBJ2-7; TRBD2 aligns across 13 bases. The V gene end was trimmed by 5 bases and the J gene end by 0 bases; junction bases not matched to a gene: 10. This CDR3 spans 18 amino acids. Looked up from germline, CDR1 is PRHDT and CDR2 is FYEKMQ (reference sequence). As DNA, the CDR3 is TGTGCCAGCAGCCCCCGCCCGACTAGCGGGGGGCCCTCCTACGAGCAGTACTTC. Protein product: CASSPRPTSGGPSYEQYF. The whole variable domain, remainder taken from reference TRBV13 and TRBJ2-7, is AAGVIQSPRHLIKEKRETATLKCYPIPRHDTVYWYQQGPGQDPQFLISFYEKMQSDKGSIPDRFSAQQFSDYHSELNMSSLELGDSALYFCASSPRPTSGGPSYEQYFGPGTRLTVT.

This clone was detected only a few times. The rearrangement joins TRBV6-5 to TRBJ1-2; D unresolved. Looked up from germline, CDR1 is MNHEY and CDR2 is SVGAGI. Trimming took 6 bases from V and 2 from J, leaving 7 bases between them. The CDR3 spans 12 residues. The CDR3 sequence: CASSLGNYGYTF. In DNA, the CDR3 is TGTGCCAGCAGCTTGGGGAACTATGGCTACACCTTC.

This rearrangement joins TRBV10-1 to TRBJ2-2; D remains unclear. Germline values: CDR1 WNHNN, CDR2 SYGVQD (reference sequence). The CDR3 has 13 residues. V dropped 9 bases and J dropped 0 bases, with 8 bases sitting between them. The CDR3 here is CASGRANTGELFF. CDR3 DNA: TGCGCCAGTGGACGGGCGAACACCGGGGAGCTGTTTTTT.

The genes are TRBV18 and TRBJ1-1; no clear D gene. The CDR3 spans 12 residues. Between the trimmed V and J ends, which lost 2 bases and 11 bases, there was a span of 12 bases. Germline CDR1 KGHSH, CDR2 LQKENI. The CDR3 sequence: CASSPGGEGAFF. CDR3 coding DNA: TGTGCCAGCTCACCAGGCGGGGAAGGGGCTTTCTTT.

The V gene is TRBV11-3, the J gene TRBJ1-5, with D uncertain. The CDR3 runs to 17 residues. Germline loops: CDR1 SGHNT, CDR2 YENEEA. Trimming removed 0 bases from V and 3 bases from J, with 15 bases in between. The CDR3: CASSLDISQVINQPQHF. The CDR3 DNA follows: TGTGCCAGCAGCTTAGATATTAGCCAGGTGATCAATCAGCCCCAGCATTTT.

This rearrangement joins TRBV27 to TRBJ2-2, with a possible D match to TRBD2 (6 bases). Germline V gene sequence: CDR1 MNHEY, CDR2 SMNVEV (reference sequence). The CDR3 totals 15 residues. V shed 3 bases and J shed 2 bases, with 10 bases lying between them. The CDR3 nucleotides read TGTGCCAGCAGTTTCGGGGGTCGAAACACCGGGGAGCTGTTTTTT. It is translated as CASSFGGRNTGELFF.